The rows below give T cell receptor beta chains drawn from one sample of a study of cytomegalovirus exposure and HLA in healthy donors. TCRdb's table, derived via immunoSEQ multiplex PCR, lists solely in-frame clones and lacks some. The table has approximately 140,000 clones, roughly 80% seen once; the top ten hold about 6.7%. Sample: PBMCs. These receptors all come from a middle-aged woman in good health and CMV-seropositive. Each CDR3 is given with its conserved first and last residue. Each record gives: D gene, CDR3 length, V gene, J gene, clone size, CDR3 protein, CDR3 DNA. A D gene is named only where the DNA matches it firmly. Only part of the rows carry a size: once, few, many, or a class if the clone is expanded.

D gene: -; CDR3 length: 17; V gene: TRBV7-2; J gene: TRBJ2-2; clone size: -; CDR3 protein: CASSLDPGTPNTGELFF; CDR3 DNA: TGTGCCAGCAGCTTAGATCCCGGGACACCGAACACCGGGGAGCTGTTTTTT
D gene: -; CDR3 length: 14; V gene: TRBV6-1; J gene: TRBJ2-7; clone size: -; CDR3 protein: CASRWDFSSYEQYF; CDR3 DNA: TGTGCCAGCAGGTGGGACTTCAGCTCCTACGAGCAGTACTTC
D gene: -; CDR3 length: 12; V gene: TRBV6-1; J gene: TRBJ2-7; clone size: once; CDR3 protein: CASSGEWIEQYF; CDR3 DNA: TGTGCCAGCAGCGGAGAGTGGATCGAGCAGTACTTC
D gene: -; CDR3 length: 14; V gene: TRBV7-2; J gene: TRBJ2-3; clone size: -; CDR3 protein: CASSFKTRWDTQYF; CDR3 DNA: TGTGCCAGCAGCTTCAAGACTAGGTGGGATACGCAGTATTTT
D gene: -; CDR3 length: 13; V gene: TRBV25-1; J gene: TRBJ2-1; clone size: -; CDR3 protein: CASSGAGHNEQFF; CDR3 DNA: TGTGCCAGCAGTGGGGCGGGCCACAATGAGCAGTTCTTC
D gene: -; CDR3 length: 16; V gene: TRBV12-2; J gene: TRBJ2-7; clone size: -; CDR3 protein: CASRLAKGDLRDEQYF; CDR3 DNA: TGTGCAAGTCGCTTAGCGAAGGGGGACCTCCGGGACGAGCAGTACTTC
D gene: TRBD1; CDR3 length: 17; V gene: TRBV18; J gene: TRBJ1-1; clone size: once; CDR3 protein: CASSPLITGVEDTEAFF; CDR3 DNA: TGTGCCAGCTCACCACTCATCACAGGGGTAGAAGACACTGAAGCTTTCTTT
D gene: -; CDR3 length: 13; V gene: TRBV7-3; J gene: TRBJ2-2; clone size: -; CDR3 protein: CASSLQYTGELFF; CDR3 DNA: TGTGCCAGCAGCCTCCAGTACACCGGGGAGCTGTTTTTT
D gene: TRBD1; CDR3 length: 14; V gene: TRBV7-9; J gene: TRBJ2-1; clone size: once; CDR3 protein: CASSSLTGVVEQFF; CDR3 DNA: TGTGCCAGCAGCTCATTAACAGGGGTAGTTGAGCAGTTCTTC
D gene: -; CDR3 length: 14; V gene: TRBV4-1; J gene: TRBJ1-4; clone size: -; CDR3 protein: CATKSAGTNEKLFF; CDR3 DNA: TGCGCCACCAAGTCGGCAGGGACTAATGAAAAACTGTTTTTT
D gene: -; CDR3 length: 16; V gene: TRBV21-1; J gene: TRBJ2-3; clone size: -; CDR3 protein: CASTKGQGLATDTQYF; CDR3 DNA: TGTGCCAGCACCAAGGGGCAGGGACTAGCAACTGATACGCAGTATTTT
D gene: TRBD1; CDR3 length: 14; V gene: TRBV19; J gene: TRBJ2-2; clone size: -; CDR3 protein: CASNPDRGTGELFF; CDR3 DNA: TGTGCCAGTAACCCGGACAGGGGAACCGGGGAGCTGTTTTTT
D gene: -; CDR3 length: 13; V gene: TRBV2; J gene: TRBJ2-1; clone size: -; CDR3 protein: CASGGASYNEQFF; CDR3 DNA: TGTGCCAGCGGGGGGGCGTCCTACAATGAGCAGTTCTTC
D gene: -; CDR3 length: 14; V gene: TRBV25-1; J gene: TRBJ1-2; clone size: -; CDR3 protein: CASSELKENYGYTF; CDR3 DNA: TGTGCCAGCAGTGAACTGAAAGAGAACTATGGCTACACCTTC
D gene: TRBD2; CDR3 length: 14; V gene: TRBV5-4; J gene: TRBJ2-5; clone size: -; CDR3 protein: CATRLAGQQETQYF; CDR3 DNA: TGTGCCACCAGACTAGCGGGGCAACAAGAGACCCAGTACTTC
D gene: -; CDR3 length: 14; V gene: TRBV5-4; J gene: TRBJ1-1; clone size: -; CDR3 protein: CASSVGEVNTEAFF; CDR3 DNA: TGTGCCAGCAGCGTAGGGGAGGTGAACACTGAAGCTTTCTTT
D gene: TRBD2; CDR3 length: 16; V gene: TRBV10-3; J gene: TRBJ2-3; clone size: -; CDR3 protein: CATGTRGVAGTDTQYF; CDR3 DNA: TGTGCCACCGGGACTAGGGGTGTAGCGGGCACAGATACGCAGTATTTT
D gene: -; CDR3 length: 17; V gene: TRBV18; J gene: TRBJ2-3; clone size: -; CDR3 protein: CASSLSGLSSVTDTQYF; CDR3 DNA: TGTGCCAGCTCACTCTCGGGACTTTCATCGGTAACAGATACGCAGTATTTT
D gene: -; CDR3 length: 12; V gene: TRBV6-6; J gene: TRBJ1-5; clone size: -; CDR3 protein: CASSSSDQPQHF; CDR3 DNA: TGTGCCAGCAGTTCTTCTGATCAGCCCCAGCATTTT
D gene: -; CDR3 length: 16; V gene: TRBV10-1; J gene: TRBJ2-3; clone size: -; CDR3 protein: CASSESGGTSTDTQYF; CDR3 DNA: TGCGCCAGCAGTGAGTCTGGGGGGACTAGCACAGATACGCAGTATTTT
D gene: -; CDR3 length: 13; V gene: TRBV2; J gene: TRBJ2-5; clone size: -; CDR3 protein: CASRARGGGTQYF; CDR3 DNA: TGTGCCAGCAGGGCCAGGGGCGGCGGGACCCAGTACTTC
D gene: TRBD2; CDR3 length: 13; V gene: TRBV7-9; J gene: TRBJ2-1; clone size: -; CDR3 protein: CARGAGGTDEQFF; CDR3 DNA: TGTGCCAGGGGGGCGGGGGGTACTGATGAGCAGTTCTTC
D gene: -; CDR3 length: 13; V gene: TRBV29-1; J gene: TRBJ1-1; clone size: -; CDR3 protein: CSVERQMNTEAFF; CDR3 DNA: TGCAGCGTTGAGAGGCAGATGAACACTGAAGCTTTCTTT
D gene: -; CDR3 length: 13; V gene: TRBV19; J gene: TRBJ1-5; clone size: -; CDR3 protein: CASSIRQLQPQHF; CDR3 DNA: TGTGCCAGTAGTATTAGACAGTTACAGCCCCAGCATTTT
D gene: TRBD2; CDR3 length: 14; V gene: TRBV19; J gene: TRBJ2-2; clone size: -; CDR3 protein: CASSILAGNGELFF; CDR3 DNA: TGTGCCAGTAGTATACTAGCGGGGAACGGGGAGCTGTTTTTT
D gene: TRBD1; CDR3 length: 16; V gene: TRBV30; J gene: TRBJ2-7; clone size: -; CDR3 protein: CAWSRNRGPPTYEQYF; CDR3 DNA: TGTGCCTGGAGTCGAAACAGGGGCCCCCCCACCTACGAGCAGTACTTC
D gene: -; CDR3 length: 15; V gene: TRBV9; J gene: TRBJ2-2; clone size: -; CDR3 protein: CASREGGKSTGELFF; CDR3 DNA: TGTGCCAGCAGAGAGGGGGGGAAAAGCACCGGGGAGCTGTTTTTT
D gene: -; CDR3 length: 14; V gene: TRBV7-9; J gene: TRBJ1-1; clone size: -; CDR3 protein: CASSSNTGSTEAFF; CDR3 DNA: TGTGCCAGCAGCTCGAATACAGGGAGCACTGAAGCTTTCTTT
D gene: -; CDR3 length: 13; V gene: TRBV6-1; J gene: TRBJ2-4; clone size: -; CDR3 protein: CASRADWKNIQYF; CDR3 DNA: TGTGCCAGCAGAGCGGACTGGAAAAACATTCAGTACTTC
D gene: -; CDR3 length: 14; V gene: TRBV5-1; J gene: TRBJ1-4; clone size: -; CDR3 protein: CASSPPGAHEKLFF; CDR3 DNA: TGCGCCAGCAGCCCTCCGGGAGCCCATGAAAAACTGTTTTTT
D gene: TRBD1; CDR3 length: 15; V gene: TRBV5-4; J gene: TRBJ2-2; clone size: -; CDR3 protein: CASSSVQGSTGELFF; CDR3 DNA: TGTGCCAGCAGCTCCGTACAGGGGTCCACCGGGGAGCTGTTTTTT
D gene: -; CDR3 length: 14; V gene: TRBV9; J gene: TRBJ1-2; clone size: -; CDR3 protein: CASSGVGGFYGYTF; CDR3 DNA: TGTGCCAGCAGCGGGGTCGGCGGGTTCTATGGCTACACCTTC
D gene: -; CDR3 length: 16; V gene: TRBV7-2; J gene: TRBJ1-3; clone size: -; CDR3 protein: CASSLWGGGTGNTIYF; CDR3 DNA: TGTGCCAGCAGCTTATGGGGAGGGGGTACTGGAAACACCATATATTTT
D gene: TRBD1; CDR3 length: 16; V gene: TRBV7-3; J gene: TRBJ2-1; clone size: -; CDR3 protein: CASSLNSNRGYNEQFF; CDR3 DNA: TGTGCCAGCAGCTTAAATAGCAACAGGGGGTACAATGAGCAGTTCTTC
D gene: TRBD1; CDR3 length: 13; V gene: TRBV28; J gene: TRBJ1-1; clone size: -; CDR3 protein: CASRPTGPFEAFF; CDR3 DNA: TGTGCCAGCAGGCCGACAGGGCCTTTTGAAGCTTTCTTT
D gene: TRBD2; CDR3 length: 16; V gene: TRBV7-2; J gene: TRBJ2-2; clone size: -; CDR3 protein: CASSPTSGGASGELFF; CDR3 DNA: TGTGCCAGCAGCCCAACTAGCGGGGGGGCCTCCGGGGAGCTGTTTTTT
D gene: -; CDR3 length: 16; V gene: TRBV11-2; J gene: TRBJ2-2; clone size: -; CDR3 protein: CASSPRSASFTGELFF; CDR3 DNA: TGTGCCAGCAGTCCCCGTAGTGCTAGCTTCACCGGGGAGCTGTTTTTT
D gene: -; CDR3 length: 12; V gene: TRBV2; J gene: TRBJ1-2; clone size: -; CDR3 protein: CASRAPGTGYTF; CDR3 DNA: TGTGCCAGCAGAGCGCCTGGCACCGGCTACACCTTC
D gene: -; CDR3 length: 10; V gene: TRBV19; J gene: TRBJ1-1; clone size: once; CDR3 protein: CATSGGKAFF; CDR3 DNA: TGTGCCACCTCCGGGGGGAAAGCTTTCTTT
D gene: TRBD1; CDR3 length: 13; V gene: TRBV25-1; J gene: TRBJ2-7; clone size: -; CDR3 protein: CASTGTGNYEQYF; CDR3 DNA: TGTGCCAGCACCGGGACAGGGAACTACGAGCAGTACTTC
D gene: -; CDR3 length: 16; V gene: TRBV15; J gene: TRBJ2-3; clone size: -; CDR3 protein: CATSRGGGGLTDTQYF; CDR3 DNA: TGTGCCACCAGCAGGGGGGGCGGGGGCCTCACAGATACGCAGTATTTT
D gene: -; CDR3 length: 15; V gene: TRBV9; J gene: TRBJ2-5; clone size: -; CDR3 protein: CASSVVGSFQETQYF; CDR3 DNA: TGTGCCAGCAGCGTAGTGGGGAGCTTCCAAGAGACCCAGTACTTC
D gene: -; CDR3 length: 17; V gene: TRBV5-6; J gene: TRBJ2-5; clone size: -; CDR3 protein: CASSLAGRFGGEETQYF; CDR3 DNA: TGTGCCAGCAGCTTGGCCGGTCGCTTTGGAGGGGAGGAGACCCAGTACTTC
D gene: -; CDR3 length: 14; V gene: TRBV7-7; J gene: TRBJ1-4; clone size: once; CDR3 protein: CASSLAGEGEKLFF; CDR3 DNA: TGTGCCAGCAGCTTAGCAGGCGAGGGCGAAAAACTGTTTTTT
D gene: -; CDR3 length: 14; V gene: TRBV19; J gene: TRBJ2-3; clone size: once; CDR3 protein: CASRGAGGTDTQYF; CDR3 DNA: TGTGCCAGTAGAGGCGCTGGGGGGACAGATACGCAGTATTTT
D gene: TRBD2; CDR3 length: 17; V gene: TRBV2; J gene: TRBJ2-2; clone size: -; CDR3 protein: CASRTGGVTANTGELFF; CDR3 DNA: TGTGCCAGCAGGACCGGGGGGGTGACAGCGAACACCGGGGAGCTGTTTTTT
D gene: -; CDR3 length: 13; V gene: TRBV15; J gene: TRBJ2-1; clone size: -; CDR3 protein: CATSGDTYNEQFF; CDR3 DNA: TGTGCCACCAGCGGAGATACCTACAATGAGCAGTTCTTC
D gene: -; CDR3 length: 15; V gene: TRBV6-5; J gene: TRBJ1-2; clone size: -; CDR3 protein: CASSYSGSSNYGYTF; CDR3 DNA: TGTGCCAGCAGTTACTCGGGCAGCTCTAACTATGGCTACACCTTC
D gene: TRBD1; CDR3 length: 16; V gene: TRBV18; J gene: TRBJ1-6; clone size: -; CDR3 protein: CASSPGDRGHRSPLHF; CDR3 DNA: TGTGCCAGCTCTCCCGGGGACAGGGGCCATAGATCACCCCTCCACTTT
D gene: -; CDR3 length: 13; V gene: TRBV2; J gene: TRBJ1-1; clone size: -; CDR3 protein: CASLPGVNTEAFF; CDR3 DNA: TGTGCCAGCCTCCCGGGGGTGAACACTGAAGCTTTCTTT
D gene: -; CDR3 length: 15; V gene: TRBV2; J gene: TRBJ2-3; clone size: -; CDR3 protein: CASSEGTGRVDTQYF; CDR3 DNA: TGTGCCAGCAGTGAAGGGACAGGGAGGGTGGATACGCAGTATTTT
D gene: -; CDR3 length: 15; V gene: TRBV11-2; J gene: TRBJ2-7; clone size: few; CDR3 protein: CASSLAPQGTYEQYF; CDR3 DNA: TGTGCCAGCAGCTTAGCCCCACAGGGAACCTACGAGCAGTACTTC
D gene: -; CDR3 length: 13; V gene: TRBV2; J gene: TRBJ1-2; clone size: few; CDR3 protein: CASSDGPGTSYTF; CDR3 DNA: TGTGCCAGCAGTGACGGACCCGGGACATCCTACACCTTC
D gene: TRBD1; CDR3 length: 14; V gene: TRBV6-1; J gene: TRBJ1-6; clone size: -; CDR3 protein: CASSLDRGAYPLHF; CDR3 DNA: TGTGCCAGCAGCCTGGACAGGGGGGCATACCCCCTCCACTTT
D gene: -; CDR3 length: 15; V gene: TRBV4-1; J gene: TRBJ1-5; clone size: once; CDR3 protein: CASSQGRGSNQPQHF; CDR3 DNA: TGCGCCAGCAGCCAGGGCAGGGGTAGCAATCAGCCCCAGCATTTT
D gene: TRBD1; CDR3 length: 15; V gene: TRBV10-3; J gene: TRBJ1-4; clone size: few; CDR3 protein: CAISDKTGVNEKLFF; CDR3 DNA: TGTGCCATCAGTGACAAGACAGGGGTGAATGAAAAACTGTTTTTT